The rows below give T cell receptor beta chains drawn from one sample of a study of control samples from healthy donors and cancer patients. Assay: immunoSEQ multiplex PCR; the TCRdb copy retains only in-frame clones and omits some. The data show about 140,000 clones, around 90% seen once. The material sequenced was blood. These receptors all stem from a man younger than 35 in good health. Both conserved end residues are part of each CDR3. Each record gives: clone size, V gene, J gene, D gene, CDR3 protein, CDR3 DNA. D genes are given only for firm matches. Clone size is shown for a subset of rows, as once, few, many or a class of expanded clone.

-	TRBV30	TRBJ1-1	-	CAWSPLKLATEAFF	TGTGCCTGGAGTCCTTTAAAACTGGCCACTGAAGCTTTCTTT
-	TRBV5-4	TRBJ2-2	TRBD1	CASSLRQGNTGELFF	TGTGCCAGCAGCTTGAGACAGGGGAACACCGGGGAGCTGTTTTTT
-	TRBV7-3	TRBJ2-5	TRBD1	CASSPTGVDETQYF	TGTGCCAGCAGCCCGACAGGGGTTGACGAGACCCAGTACTTC
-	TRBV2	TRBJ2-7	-	CASSGEGSFYEQYF	TGTGCCAGCAGTGGGGAAGGCAGCTTCTACGAGCAGTACTTC
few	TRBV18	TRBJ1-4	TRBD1	CASGRDSHNEKLFF	TGTGCCAGCGGCCGGGACAGCCACAATGAAAAACTGTTTTTT
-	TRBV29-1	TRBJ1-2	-	CSVRTASNYGYTF	TGCAGCGTGCGGACAGCCTCTAACTATGGCTACACCTTC
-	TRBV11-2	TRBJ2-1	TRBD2	CASSSLAGGVNEQFF	TGTGCCAGCAGCTCCCTCGCGGGGGGGGTAAATGAGCAGTTCTTC
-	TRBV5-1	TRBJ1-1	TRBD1	CASSDLPPGQDEAFF	TGCGCCAGCAGCGATCTCCCCCCGGGACAGGATGAAGCTTTCTTT
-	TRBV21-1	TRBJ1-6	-	CASVLTRGLSYNSPLHF	TGTGCCAGCGTGCTCACTAGGGGGTTGTCCTATAATTCACCCCTCCACTTT
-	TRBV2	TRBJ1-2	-	CASSEALHPAYGYTF	TGTGCCAGCAGTGAAGCGCTTCACCCAGCTTATGGCTACACCTTC
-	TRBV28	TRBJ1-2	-	CASEGHNDNYGYTF	TGTGCCAGCGAGGGGCATAACGACAACTATGGCTACACCTTC
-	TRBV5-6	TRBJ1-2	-	CASSFQGSSYGYTF	TGTGCCAGCAGCTTCCAGGGCTCGTCTTATGGCTACACCTTC
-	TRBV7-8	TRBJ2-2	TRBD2	CASSFHRVPGLAGGPNTGELFF	TGTGCCAGCAGCTTCCATCGGGTGCCGGGACTAGCGGGGGGGCCCAACACCGGGGAGCTGTTTTTT
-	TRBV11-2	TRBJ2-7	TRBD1	CASSLDNRGYEQYF	TGTGCCAGCAGCTTAGATAACAGGGGTTACGAGCAGTACTTC
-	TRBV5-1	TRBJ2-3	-	CASSLGAPTDTQYF	TGCGCCAGCAGCTTGGGGGCCCCCACAGATACGCAGTATTTT
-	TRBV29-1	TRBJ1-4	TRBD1	CSVLRTGFQEKLFF	TGCAGCGTTTTACGGACAGGGTTCCAAGAAAAACTGTTTTTT
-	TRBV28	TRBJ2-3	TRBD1	CASSPSGRTGGFPDTQYF	TGTGCCAGCAGTCCTTCGGGAAGGACAGGGGGCTTCCCAGATACGCAGTATTTT
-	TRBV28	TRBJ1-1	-	CASGYTEAFF	TGTGCCAGCGGGTATACTGAAGCTTTCTTT
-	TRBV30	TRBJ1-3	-	CAWSAQGLGTIYF	TGTGCCTGGAGTGCGCAGGGTCTCGGCACCATATATTTT
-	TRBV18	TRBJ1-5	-	CASSPQAVLSYQPQHF	TGTGCCAGCTCACCACAGGCGGTTTTATCCTATCAGCCCCAGCATTTT
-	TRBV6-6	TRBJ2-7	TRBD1	CASSYKGQGVDEQYF	TGTGCCAGCAGCTACAAGGGACAGGGGGTCGACGAGCAGTACTTC
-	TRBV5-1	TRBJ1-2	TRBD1	CASSQGGGSGYGYTF	TGCGCCAGCTCTCAGGGGGGGGGCTCAGGCTATGGCTACACCTTC
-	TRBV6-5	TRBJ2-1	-	CASSGIPYNEQFF	TGTGCCAGCAGCGGGATCCCCTACAATGAGCAGTTCTTC
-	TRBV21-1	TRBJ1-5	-	CASSLDRGCNQPQHF	TGTGCCAGCAGCCTCGACAGGGGTTGCAATCAGCCCCAGCATTTT
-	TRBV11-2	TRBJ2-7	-	CASSLERAVYEQYF	TGTGCCAGCAGCTTAGAGAGGGCTGTCTACGAGCAGTACTTC
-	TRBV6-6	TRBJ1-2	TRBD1	CASNNQGANYGYTF	TGTGCCAGTAACAACCAGGGGGCGAACTATGGCTACACCTTC
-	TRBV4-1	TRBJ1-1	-	CASSHRTNTEAFF	TGCGCCAGCAGCCATCGGACGAACACTGAAGCTTTCTTT
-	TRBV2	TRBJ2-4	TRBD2	CASSHKGLAENIQYF	TGTGCCAGCAGTCATAAGGGACTAGCGGAAAACATTCAGTACTTC
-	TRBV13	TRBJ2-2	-	CASSLLRTGELFF	TGTGCCAGCAGCTTATTGCGAACCGGGGAGCTGTTTTTT
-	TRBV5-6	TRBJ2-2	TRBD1	CASSFPGGTGELFF	TGTGCCAGCAGCTTCCCAGGGGGAACCGGGGAGCTGTTTTTT
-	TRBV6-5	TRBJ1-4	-	CASSYSNQLGVKLFF	TGTGCCAGCAGTTACTCGAATCAACTGGGTGTAAAACTGTTTTTT
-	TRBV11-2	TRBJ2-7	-	CASSLLRQATYEQYF	TGTGCCAGCAGCTTACTCCGGCAGGCTACGTACGAGCAGTACTTC
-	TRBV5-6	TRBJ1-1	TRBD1	CASSHQTGGSTEAFF	TGTGCCAGCAGCCACCAGACAGGGGGCAGTACTGAAGCTTTCTTT
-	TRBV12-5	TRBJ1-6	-	CASGSSGRGNSPLHF	TGTGCTAGTGGTTCTTCGGGGAGGGGTAATTCACCCCTCCACTTT
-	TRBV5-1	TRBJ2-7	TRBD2	CASSQAGGEWSEQYF	TGCGCCAGCAGCCAGGCGGGGGGCGAGTGGAGCGAGCAGTACTTC
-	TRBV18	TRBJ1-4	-	CASSPRDITATNEKLFF	TGTGCCAGCTCACCTCGCGACATAACTGCAACTAATGAAAAACTGTTTTTT
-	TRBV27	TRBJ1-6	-	CASREIQHNSPLHF	TGTGCCAGCAGAGAAATACAACATAATTCACCCCTCCACTTT
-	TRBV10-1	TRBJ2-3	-	CASSEGGSRRDTQYF	TGCGCCAGCAGTGAGGGTGGGTCTCGTCGGGATACGCAGTATTTT
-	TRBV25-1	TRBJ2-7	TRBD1	CASSVLQGAWEQYF	TGTGCCAGCTCCGTCCTACAGGGGGCTTGGGAGCAGTACTTC
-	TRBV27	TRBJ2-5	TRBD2	CASSSRVAGPQETQYF	TGTGCCAGCAGTTCTCGGGTAGCGGGGCCTCAAGAGACCCAGTACTTC
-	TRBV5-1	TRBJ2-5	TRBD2	CASSLAGLAGGQETQYF	TGCGCCAGCAGCTTGGCCGGACTAGCGGGGGGCCAAGAGACCCAGTACTTC
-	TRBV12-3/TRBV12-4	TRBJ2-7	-	CASCTAYYEQYF	TGTGCCAGCTGCACAGCTTACTACGAGCAGTACTTC
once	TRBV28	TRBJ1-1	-	CASSPGHLTQNTEAFF	TGTGCCAGCAGTCCGGGACACCTCACCCAAAACACTGAAGCTTTCTTT
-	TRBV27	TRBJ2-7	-	CASSSTTYEQYF	TGTGCCAGCAGTTCCACCACATACGAGCAGTACTTC
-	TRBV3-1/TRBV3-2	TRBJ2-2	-	CASSLYVRTGELFF	TGTGCCAGCAGCCTTTATGTTCGCACCGGGGAGCTGTTTTTT
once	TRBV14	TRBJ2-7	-	CASSDRAAGSYEQYF	TGTGCCAGCAGCGACCGGGCCGCGGGCTCCTACGAGCAGTACTTC
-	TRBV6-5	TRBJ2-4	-	CASSPRKNIQYF	TGTGCCAGCAGTCCACGAAAAAACATTCAGTACTTC
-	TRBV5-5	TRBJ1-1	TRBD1	CASSLTGAEAFF	TGTGCCAGCAGCTTGACAGGGGCTGAAGCTTTCTTT
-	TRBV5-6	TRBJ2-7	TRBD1	CASSWRTGASEQYF	TGTGCCAGCAGCTGGAGGACAGGGGCTAGCGAGCAGTACTTC
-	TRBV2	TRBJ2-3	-	CASSPRAGGPDTQYF	TGTGCCAGCAGCCCTCGGGCAGGCGGCCCAGATACGCAGTATTTT
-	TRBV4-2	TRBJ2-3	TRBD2	CASSQLLAGGPDTQYF	TGTGCCAGCAGCCAGTTGTTAGCGGGGGGGCCAGATACGCAGTATTTT
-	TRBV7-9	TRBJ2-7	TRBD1	CASSLGGQPGTGSYEQYF	TGTGCCAGCAGCTTGGGGGGACAACCCGGGACAGGCTCCTACGAGCAGTACTTC
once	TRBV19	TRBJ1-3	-	CASSMSAGLSGNTIYF	TGTGCCAGTAGTATGTCGGCGGGTCTCTCTGGAAACACCATATATTTT
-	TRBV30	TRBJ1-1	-	CASFRGAGTEAFF	TGTGCCAGCTTCCGGGGGGCGGGCACTGAAGCTTTCTTT
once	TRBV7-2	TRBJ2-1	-	CASSDALARNYNEQFF	TGTGCCAGCAGCGACGCACTGGCGAGGAACTACAATGAGCAGTTCTTC